Below, one T cell receptor beta chain is given with its context. The entry originates in a study of blood T cell repertoires in COVID-19. Study background: Collection of acute and convalescent COVID-19 samples took place in the United States, Italy and Spain.

TCRdb keeps only in-frame clones here, not all; method: immunoSEQ multiplex PCR. The data show roughly 71,000 clones, with around 78% seen just once and around a sixth held by the top ten. The receptor was isolated from a woman of 80 years or more with acute or convalescent COVID-19. What was sequenced was peripheral blood.

In DNA form, the CDR3 reads TGCGCCAGCAGCCCGCAGGGGGCACGGGACTACGAGCAGTACTTC. Translation gives CASSPQGARDYEQYF. This chain links TRBV5-1 with TRBJ2-7; 8 bases are shared with TRBD1. V gave up 4 bases and J gave up 3 bases; unmatched junction bases: 9. The CDR3 consists of 15 residues. From germline, CDR1 is SGHRS and CDR2 YFSETQ. Supplemented by reference TRBV5-1 and TRBJ2-7, the full variable domain reads KAGVTQTPRYLIKTRGQQVTLSCSPISGHRSVSWYQQTPGQGLQFLFEYFSETQRNKGNFPGRFSGRQFSNSRSEMNVSTLELGDSALYLCASSPQGARDYEQYFGPGTRLTVT.